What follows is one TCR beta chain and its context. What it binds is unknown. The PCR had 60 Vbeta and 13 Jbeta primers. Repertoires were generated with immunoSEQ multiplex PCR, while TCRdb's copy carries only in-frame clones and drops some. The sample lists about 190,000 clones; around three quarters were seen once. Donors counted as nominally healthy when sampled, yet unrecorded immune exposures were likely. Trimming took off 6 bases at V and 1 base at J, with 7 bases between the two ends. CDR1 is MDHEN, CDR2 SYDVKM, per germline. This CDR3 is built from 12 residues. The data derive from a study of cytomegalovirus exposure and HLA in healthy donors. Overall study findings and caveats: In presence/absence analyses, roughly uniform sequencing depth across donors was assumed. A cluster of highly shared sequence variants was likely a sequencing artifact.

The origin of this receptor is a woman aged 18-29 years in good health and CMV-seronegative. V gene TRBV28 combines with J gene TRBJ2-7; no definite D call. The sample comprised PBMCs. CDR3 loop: CASRQLSYEQYF. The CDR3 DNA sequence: TGTGCCAGCAGACAGTTGTCCTACGAGCAGTACTTC.